This entry concerns a single T cell receptor (beta chain). The antigen it binds to is not known. Base qualities are not recorded, but no much larger clone differs from it by a single base. This sample is part of a study of blood T cells in healthy people across ages (dated by TCRdb to about 2015). A note on the overall study: In model experiments, template switching captured roughly one uniquely barcoded TCR beta cDNA molecule for every two T cells. Age-related changes in TCR beta repertoire diversity were measured in the study by deep sequencing normalized with unique cDNA molecular identifiers. Four age groups were formed from the donors: young (average roughly 16 years), middle-aged (just under 40), aged (roughly 59) and long-lived (around 82). Donors of different ages were randomly distributed across sequencing lanes to avoid experimental bias. Two additional independent replicas of 1 million unique cDNA reads from the same blood draw were analyzed for two donors (one aged 18 to 29 and one aged 80 or older).

The roughly 39 donors, aged about 6 to 95 years, were systemically healthy Caucasian individuals from Russia. Each donor gave 9.5 to 10 milliliters of peripheral blood, drawn into EDTA-treated Vacutainer tubes. PBMCs were isolated by Ficoll-Paque density-gradient centrifugation, with at least 6 million obtained per sample. Trizol reagent was used to extract total RNA from the PBMCs, yielding at least 5.5 micrograms per sample. For every donor, an aliquot of PBMCs went through flow cytometry to measure the percentages of naive CD45RAhigh/CD27high T cells. Library preparation was by 5' RACE. The sequencer was an Illumina HiSeq 2500. The second PCR ran for roughly 7 to 11 cycles and used a J-beta primer mix along with a sample-barcoded 5' primer. A template-switch 5' adaptor carrying 12 random nucleotides introduced a unique molecular identifier onto each TCR beta cDNA molecule. Each sample yielded at least 2.5 million CDR3-containing paired-end reads. All of the RNA was converted into first-strand cDNA using the Mint cDNA synthesis kit, with a TRBC-specific oligonucleotide serving as the primer. Following uracil-DNA glycosylase treatment, a first 18-cycle PCR with universal primers M1SS and BC2_uni_R was performed on all cDNA. In the original analysis: Normalization of each sample was performed by random selection of 1 million high-quality reads, each carrying a distinct molecular identifier. Reads with shared molecular identifiers were discarded instead of being binned into consensus sequences. MiTCR, run with a Q25 quality threshold and the strictest error-elimination algorithm, handled CDR3 identification, clonotype clustering and error correction. Lower-bound total TCR beta diversity was estimated with a nonparametric unseen species model using Euler transformation. The public reads were run again by TCRdb, first through fastp at Q25 and then through MiXCR, and only productive beta chains were kept. Each entry merges the rows of one CDR3 protein and shows their most common DNA and genes. The V and J calls shown here were made by TCRdb, not taken from the authors' results. The table for this sample lists around 1,500,000 distinct CDR3 sequences; 35% to 45% of them were counted only once. Less than 8% of the sample comes from the top ten.

Here is what the overall study found, with its caveats: As age increased, observed TCR beta diversity per million T cells dropped in a roughly linear way, and a significant reduction was already evident by age around 41. Estimates of total diversity based on one million sequenced T cells were considered lower bounds and underestimates. The long-lived group showed more naive CD4+ T cells, fewer expanded clones and increased TCR diversity than the aged group, suggesting age selection. Because donor CMV infection status was unknown, age-related changes in expanded clonotypes were potentially confounded. Observed TCR beta diversity correlated strongly with the percentage of naive T cells measured by flow cytometry. Since profiling was done on bulk unsorted PBMCs, naive and antigen-experienced compartments could not be conclusively compared.

The TCR comes from a woman aged 18-29 years in good health. Sequencing input: blood.

CDR3 protein: CASNSVQGVADTQYF. The nucleotide sequence reads as follows: TGTGCCAGCAACAGTGTCCAGGGCGTAGCAGATACGCAGTATTTT. The rearrangement combines TRBV9 with TRBJ2-3; the D region possibly corresponds to TRBD1 (5 bases align). CDR1 and CDR2 (SGDLS, YYNGEE) derive from the germline V gene. Including cysteine and phenylalanine, the CDR3 has 15 amino acids. The kept DNA is CDR3 alone, 45 bases in frame from the first base. V is shortened by 6 bases, J by 4 bases, and the region joining them spans 18 bases.